Each of the 10 T cell receptor beta chains below was sequenced from the same sample in a study of cytomegalovirus exposure and HLA in healthy donors (dated 2017 in TCRdb). Library preparation employed the immunoSEQ multiplex PCR assay. The multiplex PCR relied on a mix of 60 forward primers for TCR Vbeta segments and 13 reverse primers for TCR Jbeta segments. TCRdb mirrors the immuneACCESS table, restricted to in-frame sequences. Some clones are absent from its copies; in checked studies, under half trace to an unresolved V gene, and the reason for the others is unknown. The sample includes 65,000 to 75,000 clones, with roughly 74% observed a single time. The top ten constitute over 8.5% of the sample. Sequencing was carried out using PBMCs. The origin of the receptors is a woman in her sixties in good health and CMV-seropositive.

This clone came up once. The CDR3 loop is CASSYSGTSGDYEQYF. In nucleotides, the CDR3 is TGTGCCAGCAGTTACTCCGGGACTAGCGGGGACTACGAGCAGTACTTC. The rearrangement joins TRBV6-5 to TRBJ2-7; 13 bases agree with TRBD2. V lost 0 bases and J lost 3; bases outside the gene matches: 2. Germline values: CDR1 MNHEY, CDR2 SVGAGI. The length of the CDR3 is 16 residues.

The rearrangement joins TRBV2 to TRBJ1-5; TRBD1 matches at 9 bases. Germline V gene lookup returns CDR1 SNHLY and CDR2 FYNNEI. The V gene end was trimmed by 6 bases and the J gene end by 2 bases; junction bases not matched to a gene: 5. The CDR3 runs to 15 residues. CDR3 region: CASRAGTGRNQPQHF. The CDR3 DNA is TGTGCCAGCAGGGCGGGGACAGGGCGCAATCAGCCCCAGCATTTT.

Worth noting for this clone: The identical CDR3 is also encoded by other nucleotide sequences in the sample. V gene TRBV5-5 combines with J gene TRBJ2-1; D perhaps matches TRBD1 (5 bases). The CDR3 is made up of 15 amino acids. Germline V CDR1 and CDR2: SGHKS, YYEKEE (reference sequence). V lost 2 bases and J lost 2, with 11 bases in between. CDR3 sequence reads: CASSFRDRAYNEQFF. The DNA for the CDR3 is TGTGCCAGCAGCTTCAGGGATAGGGCCTACAATGAGCAGTTCTTC.

The chain links TRBV2 to TRBJ2-5; possibly TRBD1 for D (6 bases). V was pared by 7 bases and J by 5 bases, with 17 bases between. This CDR3 is built from 14 residues. Per germline, CDR1 SNHLY and CDR2 FYNNEI. The CDR3 bases are TGTGCCAGCAACACAGGGTCGGACGGGGAGACCCAGTACTTC. Translating gives CASNTGSDGETQYF.

A single count supports this clone. At one end the junction does not follow the germline gene, possibly because of a read error. The chain recombines TRBV18 with TRBJ1-3; D is perhaps TRBD1 (5 bases). The CDR3 is 14 amino acids. Germline CDR1 is KGHSH and CDR2 is LQKENI. As DNA, the CDR3 is TGTGCCAGCGCACCGACAGACACTGGAAACACCATATATTTT. Translating gives CASAPTDTGNTIYF. The whole variable domain, filled in from reference TRBV18 and TRBJ1-3, reads NAGVMQNPRHLVRRRGQEARLRCSPMKGHSHVYWYRQLPEEGLKFMVYLQKENIIDESGMPKERFSAEFPKEGPSILRIQQVVRGDSAAYFCASAPTDTGNTIYFGEGSWLTVV.

A remark on this clone: The junction departs from germline at one end; a sequencing error may be responsible. The identical CDR3 is also encoded by other nucleotide sequences in the sample. V gene TRBV30 combines with J gene TRBJ2-7, with 8 bases aligning to TRBD2. Germline assignment: CDR1 GTSNPN and CDR2 SVGIG (reference sequence). This CDR3 spans 14 amino acids. The CDR3, as DNA: TGTGCTTGGAGTACGGGGGGGGCCTCCTACGAGCAGTACTTC. It yields the protein CAWSTGGASYEQYF.

The chain joins TRBV5-1 to TRBJ2-7, with TRBD2 matching 9 bases. The CDR3 loop spans 16 amino acids. Germline V gene data show CDR1 as SGHRS and CDR2 as YFSETQ. After removal of 2 bases from V and 5 bases from J, the junction contained 11 bases not matched to a gene. Here the CDR3 DNA reads TGCGCCAGCAGCTTTGGGGCAGGCGGGGGGGCCAACGAGCAGTACTTC. This sequence encodes CASSFGAGGGANEQYF.

This clone showed up just a few times. The J gene is TRBJ1-5, the V gene TRBV6-6, with TRBD1 matching over 11 bases. Trimming at V came to 11 bases and at J to 4 bases, leaving 4 bases not matched to a gene. From germline, CDR1 is MNHNY and CDR2 SVGAGI (reference sequence). This CDR3 region has 13 residues. The DNA for the CDR3 is TGTGCCTGTGGACAGGGGGCTAATCAGCCCCAGCATTTT. The encoded protein is CACGQGANQPQHF.

This clone was observed a single time. This chain links TRBV7-8 with TRBJ1-5; D is uncertain. Germline V CDR1 and CDR2: SGHVS, FQNEAQ. Trimming took 3 bases from V and 0 from J, leaving 12 bases between them. The CDR3 totals 16 residues. CDR3 sequence (DNA): TGTGCCAGCAGCTTGTACGGGATCAATAGCAATCAGCCCCAGCATTTT. Protein sequence: CASSLYGINSNQPQHF.

There are a few counts of this clone. This chain joins TRBV4-2 and TRBJ2-7; 13 positions match TRBD2. The CDR3 is 16 residues long. Germline-derived CDR1 and CDR2 are LGHNA and YNFKEQ. V was pared by 4 bases and J by 5 bases, with 8 bases of the junction left unmatched. CDR3 nucleotide sequence: TGTGCCAGCAGCCCGACTAGCGGGGGGCAGAGGAACGAGCAGTACTTC. Protein product: CASSPTSGGQRNEQYF.